This T cell receptor beta chain is drawn from a study of shared clonotypes between healthy human individuals. Study overall: Aged 18 to 49, the donors were a couple of women and three men. The study used three CD4 naive, three CD4 memory, two CD8 naive and one CD8 memory plate per donor.

Original data processing: ImmunoSEQ output lacked quality scores and full-length reads, limiting matched filtering. The table came from immunoSEQ multiplex PCR; TCRdb's copy has only in-frame clones and leaves some out. Clone size and V and J calls were adopted from that table, with D and trimming inferred from the DNA. The sample has around 600,000 clones; 97% are singletons. This clone appeared a single time. The germline CDR1 and CDR2 sequences are LGHNA and YNFKEQ. The CDR3 covers 15 residues. The V segment lost 4 bases and the J segment 1 base; nucleotides outside the gene matches: 5. Researchers partitioned CD4+ cells into CD45RA+ naive and CD45RA-negative memory subsets.

This receptor was taken from a woman aged 30 to 39 in good health. The sample consisted of naive CD4+ T cells sorted from blood. Regarding subset: CD45RA+ positively selected. V is TRBV4-2 and J is TRBJ2-5; 8 nucleotides match TRBD1. The CDR3 DNA sequence: TGTGCCAGCAGCCGACATGGGACAGGCCAAGAGACCCAGTACTTC. The encoded protein is CASSRHGTGQETQYF.